The source of this TCR beta chain is a study of control samples from healthy donors and cancer patients. The CDR3 totals 14 residues. Germline V gene sequence: CDR1 ENHRY, CDR2 SYGVKD. The V gene lost 8 bases and the J gene lost 5 bases, with 18 bases spanning the gap. Only in-frame clones appear in the TCRdb table, and some are missing; sequencing was by immunoSEQ multiplex PCR. The sample lists 65,000 to 75,000 clones, roughly 90% occurring once. This chain uses TRBV10-3 with TRBJ1-2; possibly TRBD1 for D (5 bases). The receptor was isolated from a woman in her forties or fifties in good health. Sequencing used blood. The CDR3 DNA is TGTGCCATCTCAGCCGGGACGATTAAGTATGGCTACACCTTC. This encodes CAISAGTIKYGYTF.